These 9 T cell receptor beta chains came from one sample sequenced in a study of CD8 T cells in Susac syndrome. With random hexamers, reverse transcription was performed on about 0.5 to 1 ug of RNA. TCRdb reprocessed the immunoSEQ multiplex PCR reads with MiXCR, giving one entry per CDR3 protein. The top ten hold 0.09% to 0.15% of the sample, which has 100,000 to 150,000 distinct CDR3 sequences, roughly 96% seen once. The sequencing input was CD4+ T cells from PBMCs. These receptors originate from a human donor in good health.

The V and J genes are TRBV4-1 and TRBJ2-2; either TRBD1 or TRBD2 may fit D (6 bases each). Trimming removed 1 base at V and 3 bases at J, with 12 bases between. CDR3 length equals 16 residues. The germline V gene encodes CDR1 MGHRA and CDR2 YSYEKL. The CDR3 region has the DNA TGCGCCAGCAGCCAAGGGGGGGCATCGGACACCGGGGAGCTGTTTTTT. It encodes CASSQGGASDTGELFF.

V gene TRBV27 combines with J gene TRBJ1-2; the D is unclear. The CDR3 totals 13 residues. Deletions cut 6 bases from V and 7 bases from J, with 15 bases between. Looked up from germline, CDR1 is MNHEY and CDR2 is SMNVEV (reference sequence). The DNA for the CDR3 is TGTGCCAGCAGGATAAGCATACGGGCTGGCTACACCTTC. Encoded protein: CASRISIRAGYTF.

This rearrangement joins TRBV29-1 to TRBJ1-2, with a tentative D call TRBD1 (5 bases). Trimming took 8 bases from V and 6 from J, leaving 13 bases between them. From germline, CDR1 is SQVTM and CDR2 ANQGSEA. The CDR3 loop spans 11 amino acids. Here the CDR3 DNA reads TGCAGCCAGGGAACAGGAGATGGCTACACCTTC. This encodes CSQGTGDGYTF. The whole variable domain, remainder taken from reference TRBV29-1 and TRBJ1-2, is SAVISQKPSRDICQRGTSLTIQCQVDSQVTMMFWYRQQPGQSLTLIATANQGSEATYESGFVIDKFPISRPNLTFSTLTVSNMSPEDSSIYLCSQGTGDGYTFGSGTRLTVV.

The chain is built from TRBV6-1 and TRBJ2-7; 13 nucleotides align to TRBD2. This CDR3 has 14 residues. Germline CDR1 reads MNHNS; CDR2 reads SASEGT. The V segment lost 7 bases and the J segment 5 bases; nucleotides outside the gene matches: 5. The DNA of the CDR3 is TGTGCCAGCAAAAGGGGACTAGCGGGAAACGAGCAGTACTTC. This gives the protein CASKRGLAGNEQYF.

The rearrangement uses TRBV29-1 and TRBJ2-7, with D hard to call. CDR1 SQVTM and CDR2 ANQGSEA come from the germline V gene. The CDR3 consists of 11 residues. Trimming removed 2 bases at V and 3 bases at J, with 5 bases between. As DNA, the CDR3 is TGCAGCGTTGAACTCCACTACGAGCAGTACTTC. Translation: CSVELHYEQYF.

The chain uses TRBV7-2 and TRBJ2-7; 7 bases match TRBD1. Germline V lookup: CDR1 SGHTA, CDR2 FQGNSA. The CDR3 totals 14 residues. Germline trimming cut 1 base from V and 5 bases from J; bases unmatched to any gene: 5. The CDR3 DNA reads TGTGCCAGCAGCTTAGTAGGGGGCCTAGACGAGCAGTACTTC. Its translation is CASSLVGGLDEQYF.

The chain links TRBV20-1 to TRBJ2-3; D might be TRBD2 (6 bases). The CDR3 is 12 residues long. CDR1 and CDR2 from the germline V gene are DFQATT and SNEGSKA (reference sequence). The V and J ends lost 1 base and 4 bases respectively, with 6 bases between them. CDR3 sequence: CSARGEADTQYF. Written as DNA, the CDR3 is TGCAGTGCTAGAGGGGAGGCAGATACGCAGTATTTT.

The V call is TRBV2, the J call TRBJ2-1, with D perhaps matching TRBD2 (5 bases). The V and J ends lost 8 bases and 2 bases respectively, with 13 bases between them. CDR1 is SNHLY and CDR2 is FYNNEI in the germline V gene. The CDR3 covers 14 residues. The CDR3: CASGGWRAYNEQFF. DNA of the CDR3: TGTGCCAGCGGTGGGTGGCGGGCCTACAATGAGCAGTTCTTC.

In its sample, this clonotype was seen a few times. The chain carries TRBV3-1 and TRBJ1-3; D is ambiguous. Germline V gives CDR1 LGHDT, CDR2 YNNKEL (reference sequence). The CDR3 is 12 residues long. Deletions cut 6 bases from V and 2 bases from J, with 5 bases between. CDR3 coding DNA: TGTGCCAGCAGGGATCCTGGAAACACCATATATTTT. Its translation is CASRDPGNTIYF.